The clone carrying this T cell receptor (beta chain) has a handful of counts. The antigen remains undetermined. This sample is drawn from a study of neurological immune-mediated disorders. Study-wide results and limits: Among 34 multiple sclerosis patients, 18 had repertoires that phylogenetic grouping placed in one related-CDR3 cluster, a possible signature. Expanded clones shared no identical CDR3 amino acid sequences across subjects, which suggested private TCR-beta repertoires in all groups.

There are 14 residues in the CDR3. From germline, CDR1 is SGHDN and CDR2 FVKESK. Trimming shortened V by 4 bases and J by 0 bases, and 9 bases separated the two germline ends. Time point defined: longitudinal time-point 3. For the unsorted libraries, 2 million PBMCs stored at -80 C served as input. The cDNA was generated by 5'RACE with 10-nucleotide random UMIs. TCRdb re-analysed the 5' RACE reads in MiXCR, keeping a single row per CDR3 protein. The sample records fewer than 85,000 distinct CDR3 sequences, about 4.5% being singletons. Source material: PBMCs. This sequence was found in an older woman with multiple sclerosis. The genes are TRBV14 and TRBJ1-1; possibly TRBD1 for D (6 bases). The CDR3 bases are TGTGCCAGCAGCCGAAACAGGGTGAACACTGAAGCTTTCTTT. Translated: CASSRNRVNTEAFF. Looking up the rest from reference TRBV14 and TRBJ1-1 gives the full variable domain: EAGVTQFPSHSVIEKGQTVTLRCDPISGHDNLYWYRRVMGKEIKFLLHFVKESKQDESGMPNNRFLAERTGGTYSTLKVQPAELEDSGVYFCASSRNRVNTEAFFGQGTRLTVV.